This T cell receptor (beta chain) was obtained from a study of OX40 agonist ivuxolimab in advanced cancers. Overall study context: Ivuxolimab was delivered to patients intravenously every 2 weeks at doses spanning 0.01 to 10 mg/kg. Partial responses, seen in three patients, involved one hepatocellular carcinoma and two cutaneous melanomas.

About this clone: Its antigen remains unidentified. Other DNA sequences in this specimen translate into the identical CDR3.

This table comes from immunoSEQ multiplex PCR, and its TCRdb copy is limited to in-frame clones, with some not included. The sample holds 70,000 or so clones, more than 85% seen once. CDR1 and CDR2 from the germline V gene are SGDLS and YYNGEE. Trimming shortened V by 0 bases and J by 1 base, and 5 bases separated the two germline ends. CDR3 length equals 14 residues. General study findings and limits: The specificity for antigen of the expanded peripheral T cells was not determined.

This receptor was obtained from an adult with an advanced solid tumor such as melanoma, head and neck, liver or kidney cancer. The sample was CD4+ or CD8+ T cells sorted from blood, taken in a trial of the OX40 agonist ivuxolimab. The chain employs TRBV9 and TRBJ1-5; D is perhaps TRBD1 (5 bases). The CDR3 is CASSVGGSNQPQHF. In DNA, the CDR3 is TGTGCCAGCAGCGTAGGGGGGAGCAATCAGCCCCAGCATTTT.